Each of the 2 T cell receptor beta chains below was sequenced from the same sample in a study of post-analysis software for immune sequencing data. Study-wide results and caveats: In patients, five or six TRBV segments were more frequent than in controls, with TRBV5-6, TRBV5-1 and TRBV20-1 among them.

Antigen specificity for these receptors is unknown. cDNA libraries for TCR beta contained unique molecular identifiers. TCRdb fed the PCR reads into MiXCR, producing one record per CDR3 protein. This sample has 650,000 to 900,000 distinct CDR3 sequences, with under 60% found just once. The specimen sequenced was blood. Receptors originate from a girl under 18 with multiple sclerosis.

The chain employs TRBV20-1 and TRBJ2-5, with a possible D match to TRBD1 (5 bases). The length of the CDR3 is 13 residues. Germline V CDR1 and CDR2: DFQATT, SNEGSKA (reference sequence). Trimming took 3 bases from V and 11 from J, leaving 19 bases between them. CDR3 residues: CSASLRAQGEQYF. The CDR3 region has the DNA TGCAGTGCTAGCCTCCGGGCCCAGGGTGAGCAGTACTTC.

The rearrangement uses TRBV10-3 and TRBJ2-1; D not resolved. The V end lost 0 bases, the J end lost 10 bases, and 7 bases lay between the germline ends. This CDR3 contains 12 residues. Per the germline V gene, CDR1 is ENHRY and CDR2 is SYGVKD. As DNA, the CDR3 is TGTGCCATCAGTGAGTCTGCCCAGGAGCAGTTCTTC. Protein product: CAISESAQEQFF.